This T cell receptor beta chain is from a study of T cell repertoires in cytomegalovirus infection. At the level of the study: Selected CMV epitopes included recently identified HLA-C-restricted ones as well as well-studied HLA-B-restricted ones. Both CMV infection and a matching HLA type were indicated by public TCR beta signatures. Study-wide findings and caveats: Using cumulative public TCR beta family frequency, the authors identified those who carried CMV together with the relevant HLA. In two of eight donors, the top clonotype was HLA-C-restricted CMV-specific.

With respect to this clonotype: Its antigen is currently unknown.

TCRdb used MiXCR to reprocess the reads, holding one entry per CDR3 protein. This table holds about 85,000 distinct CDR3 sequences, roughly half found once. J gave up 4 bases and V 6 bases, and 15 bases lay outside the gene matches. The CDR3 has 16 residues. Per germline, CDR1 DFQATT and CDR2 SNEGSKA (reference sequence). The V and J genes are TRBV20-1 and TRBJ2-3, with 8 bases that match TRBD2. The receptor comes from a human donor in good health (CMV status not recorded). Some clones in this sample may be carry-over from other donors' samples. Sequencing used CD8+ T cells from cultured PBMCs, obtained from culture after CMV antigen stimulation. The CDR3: CSAEPHSGAEADTQYF. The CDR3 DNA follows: TGCAGTGCCGAGCCCCATAGCGGGGCCGAGGCAGATACGCAGTATTTT.